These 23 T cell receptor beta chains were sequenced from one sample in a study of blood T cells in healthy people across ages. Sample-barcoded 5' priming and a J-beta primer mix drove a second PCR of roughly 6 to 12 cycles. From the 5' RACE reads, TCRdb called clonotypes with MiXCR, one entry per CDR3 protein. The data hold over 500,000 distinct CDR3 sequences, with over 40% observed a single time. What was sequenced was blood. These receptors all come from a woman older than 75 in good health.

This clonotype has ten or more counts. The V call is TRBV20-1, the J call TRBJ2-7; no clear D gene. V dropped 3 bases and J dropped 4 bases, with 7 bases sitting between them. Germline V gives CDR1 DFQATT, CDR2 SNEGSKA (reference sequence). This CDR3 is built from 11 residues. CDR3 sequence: CSASLLYEQYF. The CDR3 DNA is TGCAGTGCTAGCCTGCTTTACGAGCAGTACTTC.

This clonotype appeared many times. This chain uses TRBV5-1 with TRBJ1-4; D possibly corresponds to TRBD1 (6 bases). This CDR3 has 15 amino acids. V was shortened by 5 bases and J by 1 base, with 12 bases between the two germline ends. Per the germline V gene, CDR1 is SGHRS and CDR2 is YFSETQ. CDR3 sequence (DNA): TGCGCCAGCAGAAAGGGGGGAGTAACTAATGAAAAACTGTTTTTT. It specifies CASRKGGVTNEKLFF.

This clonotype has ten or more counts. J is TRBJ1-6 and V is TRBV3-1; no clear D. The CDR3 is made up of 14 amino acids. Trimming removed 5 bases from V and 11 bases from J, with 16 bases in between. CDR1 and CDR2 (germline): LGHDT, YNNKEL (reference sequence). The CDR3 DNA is TGTGCCAGCAGCATCACGTCACCCCAGGCACCCCTCCACTTT. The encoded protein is CASSITSPQAPLHF.

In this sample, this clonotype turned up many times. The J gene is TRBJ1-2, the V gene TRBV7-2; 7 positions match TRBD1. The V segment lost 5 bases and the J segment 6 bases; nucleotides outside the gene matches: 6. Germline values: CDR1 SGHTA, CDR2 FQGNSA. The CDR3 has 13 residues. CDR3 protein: CASSVNRGDGYTF. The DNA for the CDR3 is TGTGCCAGCAGCGTTAACAGGGGAGATGGCTACACCTTC.

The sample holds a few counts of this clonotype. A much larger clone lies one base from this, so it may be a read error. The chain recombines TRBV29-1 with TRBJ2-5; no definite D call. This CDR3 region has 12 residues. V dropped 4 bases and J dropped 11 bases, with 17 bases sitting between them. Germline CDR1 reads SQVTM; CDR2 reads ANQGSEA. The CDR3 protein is CSVGSGRNEQYF. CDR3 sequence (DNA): TGCAGCGTTGGATCGGGCAGAAATGAGCAGTACTTC.

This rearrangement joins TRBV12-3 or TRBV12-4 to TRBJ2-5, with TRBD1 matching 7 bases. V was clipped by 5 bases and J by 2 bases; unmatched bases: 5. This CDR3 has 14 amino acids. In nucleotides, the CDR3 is TGTGCCAGCAGTCGACAGGGCCTACAAGAGACCCAGTACTTC. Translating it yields CASSRQGLQETQYF.

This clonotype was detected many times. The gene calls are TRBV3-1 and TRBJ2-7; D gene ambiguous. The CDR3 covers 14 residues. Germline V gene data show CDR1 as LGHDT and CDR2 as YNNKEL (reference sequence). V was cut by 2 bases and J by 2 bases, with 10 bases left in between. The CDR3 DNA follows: TGTGCCAGCAGCCAACCCCGAGTAACCTACGAGCAGTACTTC. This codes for CASSQPRVTYEQYF.

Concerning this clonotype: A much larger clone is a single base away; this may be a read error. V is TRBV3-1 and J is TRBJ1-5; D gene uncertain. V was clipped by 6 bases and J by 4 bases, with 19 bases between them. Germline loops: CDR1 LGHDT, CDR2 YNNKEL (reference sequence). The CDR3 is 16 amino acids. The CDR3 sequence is CASSPGGPVSNQPQHF. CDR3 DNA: TGTGCCAGCAGTCCCGGCGGGCCGGTGTCAAATCAGCCCCAGCATTTT.

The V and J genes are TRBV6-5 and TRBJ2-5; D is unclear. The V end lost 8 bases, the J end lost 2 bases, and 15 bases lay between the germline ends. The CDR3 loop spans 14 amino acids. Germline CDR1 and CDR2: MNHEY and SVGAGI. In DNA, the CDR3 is TGTGCCAGCGCTAGTGGGCAGATACAAGAGACCCAGTACTTC. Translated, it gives CASASGQIQETQYF.

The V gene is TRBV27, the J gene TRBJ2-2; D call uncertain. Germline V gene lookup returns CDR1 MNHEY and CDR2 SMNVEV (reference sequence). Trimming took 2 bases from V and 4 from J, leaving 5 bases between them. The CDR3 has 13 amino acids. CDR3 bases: TGTGCCAGCAGTTTAACTTTCACCGGGGAGCTGTTTTTT. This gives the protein CASSLTFTGELFF.

CDR3 bases: TGCGCCAGCAGCCAAGATCTCCCAGGGTGGTCAAATTCACCCCTCCACTTT. It codes for CASSQDLPGWSNSPLHF. The V and J genes are TRBV4-3 and TRBJ1-6, with D tentatively TRBD1 (5 bases). Trimming removed 0 bases at V and 7 bases at J, with 16 bases between. The germline gives CDR1 LGHNA, CDR2 YSLEER. The CDR3 spans 17 residues.

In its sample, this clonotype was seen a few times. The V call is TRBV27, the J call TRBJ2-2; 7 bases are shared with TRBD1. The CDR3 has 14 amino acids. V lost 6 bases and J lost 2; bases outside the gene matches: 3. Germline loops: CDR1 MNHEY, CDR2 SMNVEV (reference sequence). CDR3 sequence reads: CASRGQRNTGELFF. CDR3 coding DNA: TGTGCCAGCAGGGGACAGCGCAACACCGGGGAGCTGTTTTTT.

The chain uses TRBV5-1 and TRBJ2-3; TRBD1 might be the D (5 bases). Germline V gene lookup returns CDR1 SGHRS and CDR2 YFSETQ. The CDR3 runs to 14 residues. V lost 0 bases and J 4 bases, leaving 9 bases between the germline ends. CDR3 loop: CASSLVQGADTQYF. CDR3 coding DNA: TGCGCCAGCAGCTTGGTGCAGGGTGCAGATACGCAGTATTTT.

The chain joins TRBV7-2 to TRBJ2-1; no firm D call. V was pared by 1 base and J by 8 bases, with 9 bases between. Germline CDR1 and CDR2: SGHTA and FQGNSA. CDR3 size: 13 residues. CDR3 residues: CASSLGRVDEQFF. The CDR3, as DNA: TGTGCCAGCAGCTTAGGTCGGGTCGATGAGCAGTTCTTC.

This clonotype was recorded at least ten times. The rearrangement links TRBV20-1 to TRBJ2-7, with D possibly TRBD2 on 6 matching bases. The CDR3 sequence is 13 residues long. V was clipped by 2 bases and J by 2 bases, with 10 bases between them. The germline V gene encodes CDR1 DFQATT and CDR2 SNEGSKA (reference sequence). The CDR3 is CSARFRGTYEQYF. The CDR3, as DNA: TGCAGTGCTAGATTCCGGGGGACCTACGAGCAGTACTTC.

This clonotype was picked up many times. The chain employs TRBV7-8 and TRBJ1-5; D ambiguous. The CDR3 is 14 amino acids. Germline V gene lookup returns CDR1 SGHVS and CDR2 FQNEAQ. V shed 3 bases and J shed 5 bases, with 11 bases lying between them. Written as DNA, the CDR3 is TGTGCCAGCAGCTTGGACGGGGATTATCAGCCCCAGCATTTT. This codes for CASSLDGDYQPQHF.

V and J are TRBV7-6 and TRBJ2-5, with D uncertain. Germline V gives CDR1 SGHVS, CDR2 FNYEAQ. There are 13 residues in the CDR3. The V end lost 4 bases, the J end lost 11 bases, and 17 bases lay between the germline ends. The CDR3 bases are TGTGCCAGCAGCTCGCCTGGCGCGCTTGAGCAGTACTTC. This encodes CASSSPGALEQYF.

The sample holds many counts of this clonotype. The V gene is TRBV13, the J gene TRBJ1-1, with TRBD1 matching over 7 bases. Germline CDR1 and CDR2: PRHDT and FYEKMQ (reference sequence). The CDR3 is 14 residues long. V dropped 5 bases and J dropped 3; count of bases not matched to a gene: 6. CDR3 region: CASSGQGVDTEAFF. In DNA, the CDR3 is TGTGCCAGCAGCGGCCAGGGGGTTGACACTGAAGCTTTCTTT.

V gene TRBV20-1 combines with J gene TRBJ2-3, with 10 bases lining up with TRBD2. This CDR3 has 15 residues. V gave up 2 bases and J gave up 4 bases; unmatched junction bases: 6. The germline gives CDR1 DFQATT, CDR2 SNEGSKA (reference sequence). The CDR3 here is CSARKSGGAADTQYF. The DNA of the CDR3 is TGCAGTGCTAGAAAGAGCGGGGGGGCCGCAGATACGCAGTATTTT.

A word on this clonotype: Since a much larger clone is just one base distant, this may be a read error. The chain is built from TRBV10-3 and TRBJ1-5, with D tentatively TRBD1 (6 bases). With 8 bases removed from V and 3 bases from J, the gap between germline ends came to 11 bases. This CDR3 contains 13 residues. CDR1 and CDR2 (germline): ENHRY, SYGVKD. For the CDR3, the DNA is TGTGCCATCCTAAGGGACACCAATCAGCCCCAGCATTTT. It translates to CAILRDTNQPQHF.

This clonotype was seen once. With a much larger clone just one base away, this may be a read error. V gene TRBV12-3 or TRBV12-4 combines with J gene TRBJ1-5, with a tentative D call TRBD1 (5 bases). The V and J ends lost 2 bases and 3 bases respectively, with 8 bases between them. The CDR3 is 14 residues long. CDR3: CASSLRQINQPQHF. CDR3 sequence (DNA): TGTGCCAGCAGTTTACGACAGATCAATCAGCCCCAGCATTTT.

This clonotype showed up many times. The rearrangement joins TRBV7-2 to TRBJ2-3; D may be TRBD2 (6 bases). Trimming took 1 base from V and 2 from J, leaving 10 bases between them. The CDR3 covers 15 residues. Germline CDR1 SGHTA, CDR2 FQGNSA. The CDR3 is CASSLDRGTTDTQYF. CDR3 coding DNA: TGTGCCAGCAGCTTAGATCGGGGGACCACAGATACGCAGTATTTT.

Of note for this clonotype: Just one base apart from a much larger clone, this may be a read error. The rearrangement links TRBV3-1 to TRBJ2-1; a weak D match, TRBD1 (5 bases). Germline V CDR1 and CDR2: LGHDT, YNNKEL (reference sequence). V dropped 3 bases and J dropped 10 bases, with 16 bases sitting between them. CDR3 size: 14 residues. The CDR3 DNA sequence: TGTGCCAGCAGCCATAAGGGGTTAGCAGTCGAGCAGTTCTTC. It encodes CASSHKGLAVEQFF.